This entry lists 9 T cell receptor beta chains sequenced from one sample in a study of shared clonotypes between healthy human individuals. Only in-frame clones appear in the TCRdb table, and some are missing; sequencing was by immunoSEQ multiplex PCR. The sample records more than 2,000,000 clones, roughly 92% being singletons. Specimen: naive CD4+ T cells sorted from blood. Subset in this sample: CD45RA+ positively selected. These receptors were collected from a man younger than 35 in good health.

This chain connects TRBV6-5 to TRBJ1-2; D gene uncertain. This CDR3 is 15 amino acids long. Trimming shortened V by 2 bases and J by 4 bases, and 14 bases separated the two germline ends. Looked up from germline, CDR1 is MNHEY and CDR2 is SVGAGI. The CDR3 protein is CASSYSRRATYGYTF. The CDR3 coding sequence is TGTGCCAGCAGTTACAGTCGAAGGGCGACCTATGGCTACACCTTC.

This chain uses TRBV10-2 with TRBJ2-7, with D uncertain. The CDR3 is 13 amino acids. The V gene lost 0 bases and the J gene lost 2 bases, with 5 bases spanning the gap. Per the germline V gene, CDR1 is WSHSY and CDR2 is SAAADI. DNA of the CDR3: TGCGCCAGCAGTGAGTCCGGAACCTACGAGCAGTACTTC. This translates into CASSESGTYEQYF.

Written as DNA, the CDR3 is TGTGCCAGCCCCATAGCCGCCCGCTACGAGCAGTACTTC. It encodes CASPIAARYEQYF. The chain carries TRBV21-1 and TRBJ2-7; the table's TRBD2 call for D was not verified on the DNA. TRBV21-1 is noted as a pseudogene. CDR3 length: 13 amino acids.

The gene calls are TRBV5-1 and TRBJ2-3; 10 bases fit TRBD2. V lost 4 bases, J lost 5 bases, and 7 bases stayed unmatched. The germline V gene encodes CDR1 SGHRS and CDR2 YFSETQ. This CDR3 is 15 amino acids long. The DNA of the CDR3 is TGCGCCAGCAGCCGCAGGCTAGCGGGAGAAGATACGCAGTATTTT. Its translation: CASSRRLAGEDTQYF. The full variable domain, with the rest looked up from reference TRBV5-1 and TRBJ2-3, is KAGVTQTPRYLIKTRGQQVTLSCSPISGHRSVSWYQQTPGQGLQFLFEYFSETQRNKGNFPGRFSGRQFSNSRSEMNVSTLELGDSALYLCASSRRLAGEDTQYFGPGTRLTVL.

This chain uses TRBV10-2 with TRBJ2-3, with no clear D. Trimming removed 2 bases at V and 4 bases at J, with 13 bases between. This CDR3 region has 15 residues. The germline V gene encodes CDR1 WSHSY and CDR2 SAAADI. The CDR3 DNA reads TGCGCCAGCAGTGAGATAGTGGGCCTCCCAGATACGCAGTATTTT. Protein: CASSEIVGLPDTQYF.

This clone was counted once. CDR3 protein: CAISKSPGREGYEQYF. In DNA, the CDR3 is TGTGCCATCAGTAAAAGCCCGGGGAGGGAGGGCTACGAGCAGTACTTC. The V call is TRBV10-3, the J call TRBJ2-7; TRBD2 matches 7 bases. The CDR3 sequence is 16 residues long. Germline V CDR1 and CDR2: ENHRY, SYGVKD. V was pared by 5 bases and J by 3 bases, with 13 bases of the junction left unmatched.

The chain recombines TRBV4-1 with TRBJ2-3; TRBD1 agrees at 7 bases. This CDR3 comprises 15 residues. Germline CDR1 is MGHRA and CDR2 is YSYEKL. Trimming cost V 5 bases and J 4 bases; bases outside gene matches: 9. The CDR3 is CASSSWRQGADTQYF. The CDR3 DNA reads TGCGCCAGCAGCTCGTGGAGGCAGGGGGCAGATACGCAGTATTTT.

The chain is built from TRBV2 and TRBJ2-5; 8 nucleotides line up with TRBD1. Per the germline V gene, CDR1 is SNHLY and CDR2 is FYNNEI. V gave up 7 bases and J gave up 2 bases; unmatched junction bases: 3. The length of the CDR3 is 13 residues. The CDR3 reads CASIRGHQETQYF. As DNA, the CDR3 is TGTGCCAGCATCAGGGGGCATCAAGAGACCCAGTACTTC.

The chain links TRBV23-1 to TRBJ1-5, with 7 positions matching TRBD1. TRBV23-1 is an ORF; its function is uncertain. The CDR3 runs to 18 residues. Trimming took 4 bases from V and 0 from J; bases not matched to a gene: 12. The CDR3 spells CASSPPAGGLGSNQPQHF. The CDR3 DNA is TGCGCCAGCAGTCCCCCAGCAGGGGGGCTCGGTAGCAATCAGCCCCAGCATTTT.